This T cell receptor (beta chain) is from a study of identical twins. Unmatched junction bases numbered 12, after V lost 10 bases and J lost 2 bases. The CDR3 has 16 residues. Germline-derived CDR1 and CDR2 are ENHRY and SYGVKD. Carrying unique molecular identifiers, the cDNA also gained a universal primer site through template switching. From the 5' RACE reads, TCRdb called clonotypes with MiXCR, one entry per CDR3 protein. The table records fewer than 350,000 distinct CDR3 sequences, about 8.3% of them present only once. In addition, the sample was reused for a study of yellow fever vaccine responses in identical twins.

The chain combines TRBV10-3 with TRBJ2-1, with TRBD1 identical over 9 bases. This TCR derives from a woman younger than 30 in good health. Input material: memory (CD45RO+) T cells sorted from blood. The CDR3 sequence is CASGQGKGVAYNEQFF. CDR3 DNA: TGTGCCAGCGGACAGGGGAAGGGGGTGGCCTACAATGAGCAGTTCTTC.